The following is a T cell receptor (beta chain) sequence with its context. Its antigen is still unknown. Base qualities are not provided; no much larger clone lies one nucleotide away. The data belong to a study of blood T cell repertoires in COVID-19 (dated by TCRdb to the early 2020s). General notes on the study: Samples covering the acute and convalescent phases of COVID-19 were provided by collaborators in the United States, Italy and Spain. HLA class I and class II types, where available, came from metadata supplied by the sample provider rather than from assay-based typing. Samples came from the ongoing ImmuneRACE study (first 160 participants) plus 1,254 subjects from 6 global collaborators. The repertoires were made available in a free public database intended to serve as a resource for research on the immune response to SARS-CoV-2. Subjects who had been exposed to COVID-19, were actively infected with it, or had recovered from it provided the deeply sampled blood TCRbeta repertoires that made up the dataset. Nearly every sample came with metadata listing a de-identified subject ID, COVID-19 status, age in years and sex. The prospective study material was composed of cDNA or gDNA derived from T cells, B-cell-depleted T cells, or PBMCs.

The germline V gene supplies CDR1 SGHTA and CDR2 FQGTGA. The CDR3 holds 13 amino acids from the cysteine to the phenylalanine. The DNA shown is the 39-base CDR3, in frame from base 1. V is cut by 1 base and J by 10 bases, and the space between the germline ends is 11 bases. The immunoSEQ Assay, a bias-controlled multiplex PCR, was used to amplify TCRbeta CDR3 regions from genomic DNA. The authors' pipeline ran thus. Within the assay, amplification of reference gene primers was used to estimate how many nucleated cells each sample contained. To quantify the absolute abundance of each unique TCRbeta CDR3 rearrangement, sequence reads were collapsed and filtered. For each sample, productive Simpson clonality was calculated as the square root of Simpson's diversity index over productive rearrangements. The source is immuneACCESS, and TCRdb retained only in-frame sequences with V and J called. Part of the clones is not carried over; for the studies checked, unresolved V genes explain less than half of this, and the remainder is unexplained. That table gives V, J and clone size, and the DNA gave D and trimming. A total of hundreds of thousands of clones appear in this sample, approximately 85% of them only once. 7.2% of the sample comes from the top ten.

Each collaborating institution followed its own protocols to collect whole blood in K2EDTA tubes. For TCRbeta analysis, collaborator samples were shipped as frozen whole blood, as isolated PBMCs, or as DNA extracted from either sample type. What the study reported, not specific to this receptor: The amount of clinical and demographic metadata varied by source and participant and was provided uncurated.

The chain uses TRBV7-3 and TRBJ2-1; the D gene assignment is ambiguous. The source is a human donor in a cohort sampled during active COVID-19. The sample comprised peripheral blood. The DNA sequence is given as TGTGCCAGCAGCTTAAACCGCCAGGCCGAGCAGTTCTTC. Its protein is CASSLNRQAEQFF.